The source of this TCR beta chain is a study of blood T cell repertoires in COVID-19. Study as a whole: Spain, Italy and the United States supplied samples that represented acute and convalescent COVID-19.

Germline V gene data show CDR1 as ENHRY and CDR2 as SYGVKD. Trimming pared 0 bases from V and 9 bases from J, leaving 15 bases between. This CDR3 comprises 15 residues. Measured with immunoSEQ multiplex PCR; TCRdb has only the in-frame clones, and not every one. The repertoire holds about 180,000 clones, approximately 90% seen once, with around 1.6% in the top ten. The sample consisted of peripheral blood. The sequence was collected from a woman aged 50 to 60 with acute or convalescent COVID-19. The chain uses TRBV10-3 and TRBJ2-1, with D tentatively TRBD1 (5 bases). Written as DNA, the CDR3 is TGTGCCATCAGTGAGTCGGGGCAGGAGATAGGTGAGCAGTTCTTC. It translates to CAISESGQEIGEQFF.